The text below deals with one TCR beta chain. The data stem from a study of blood T cell repertoires in COVID-19. This table comes from immunoSEQ multiplex PCR, and its TCRdb copy is limited to in-frame clones, with some not included. Of approximately 27,000 clones in the sample, approximately 88% are singletons; the top ten hold less than 9.5%. The CDR3 is 15 residues long. Trimming took 0 bases from V and 2 from J, leaving 11 bases between them. CDR1 and CDR2 from the germline V gene are SGHVS and FNYEAQ. The TCR was taken from a woman aged 45-65 years with active COVID-19. Material: peripheral blood. The rearrangement uses TRBV7-6 and TRBJ2-7; D is possibly TRBD1 (5 bases). The CDR3, as DNA: TGTGCCAGCAGCTTAGCTGCAGGGTATACCTACGAGCAGTACTTC. This gives the protein CASSLAAGYTYEQYF.